This is a list of T cell receptor beta chains from one sample in a study of sequential checkpoint blockade in melanoma. Here immunoSEQ multiplex PCR was the method, and the copy in TCRdb shows in-frame clones only, minus some. The sample holds some 18,000 clones, 70% to 80% seen once. This specimen was CD8+ T cells sorted from blood (inferred from file names), taken from a patient given nivolumab and ipilimumab in sequence. The receptors stem from a human donor with melanoma. Both conserved end residues are part of each CDR3. The D gene is left open where the match is weak. Only some rows state a clone size, as once, few, many or a class for expanded clones.

>-|-|TRBV5-1|TRBJ2-7
TGCGCCAGCAGCTTGATATGGACGGGAGAAGGGTCCGACGAGCAGTACTTC
CASSLIWTGEGSDEQYF
>TRBD2|once|TRBV6-5|TRBJ2-1
TGTGCCAGCAGTTACGGGACTAGCTCCTACAATGAGCAGTTCTTC
CASSYGTSSYNEQFF
>-|-|TRBV28|TRBJ1-1
TGTGCCAGCAGTTTATTGGACGGCGGAGGCGAAGCTTTCTTT
CASSLLDGGGEAFF
>-|-|TRBV6-6|TRBJ1-1
TGTGCCAGCAGTTACGGAGTCAAGGACACTGAAGCTTTCTTT
CASSYGVKDTEAFF
>TRBD1|-|TRBV28|TRBJ2-7
TGTGCCAGCAGTGCCAACAGGGGGCACTACGAGCAGTACTTC
CASSANRGHYEQYF
>-|-|TRBV28|TRBJ1-5
TGTGCCAGCAGTCCTCAGACGGGGAGGGAGCCCCAGCATTTT
CASSPQTGREPQHF
>TRBD1|-|TRBV4-2|TRBJ1-2
TGTGCCAGCAGCCAAGGGTTCACTCGGGACAGGGGGTTCTATGGCTACACCTTC
CASSQGFTRDRGFYGYTF
>-|-|TRBV11-2|TRBJ2-7
TGTGCCAGCAGCCCCCCCGCGGCATACGAGCAGTACTTC
CASSPPAAYEQYF
>TRBD1|-|TRBV10-3|TRBJ1-2
TGTGCCATCAGGCCTACAGGGGACTATGGCTACACCTTC
CAIRPTGDYGYTF
>TRBD2|few|TRBV28|TRBJ2-7
TGTGCCAGCAGTTTATCCGGGACTAGCGGGAGATACGAGCAGTACTTC
CASSLSGTSGRYEQYF
>-|-|TRBV4-1|TRBJ1-4
TGCGCCAGCAGCCAAGTCGACAGGACTGGGGAAAAACTGTTTTTT
CASSQVDRTGEKLFF
>TRBD2|few|TRBV4-1|TRBJ2-7
TGCGCCAGCAGCCCTAGGACGGTAGCGGGAGGTCGCAACGAGCAGTACTTC
CASSPRTVAGGRNEQYF
>-|-|TRBV27|TRBJ2-7
TGTGCCAGCAGTTCCTGGGACACCTGGAAAAACGAGCAGTACTTC
CASSSWDTWKNEQYF
>-|once|TRBV11-2|TRBJ2-7
TGTGCCAGCAGCACCGTCGATAGCTCCTACGAGCAGTACTTC
CASSTVDSSYEQYF
>TRBD1|-|TRBV27|TRBJ1-5
TGTGCCAGCAGTTATCTAGGGGGCGGTCAGCCCCAGCATTTT
CASSYLGGGQPQHF
>TRBD2|-|TRBV13|TRBJ2-1
TGTGCCAGCAGCACCCGGACTAGCGGGTTATACAATGAGCAGTTCTTC
CASSTRTSGLYNEQFF
>-|once|TRBV28|TRBJ1-5
TGTGCCAGCAGTCTCATGAGGTGGAATAGCAATCAGCCCCAGCATTTT
CASSLMRWNSNQPQHF
>TRBD2|-|TRBV11-2|TRBJ2-7
TGTGCCAGCGGTCTAGCGGGGCTCTCCTACGAGCAGTACTTC
CASGLAGLSYEQYF
>TRBD1|once|TRBV29-1|TRBJ2-7
TGCAGCGTTGTCGGGGACAGGGACGAGCAGTACTTC
CSVVGDRDEQYF
>-|-|TRBV11-2|TRBJ2-3
TGTGCCAGCAGCTTCCTCCTAGCAGACGGCACAGATACGCAGTATTTT
CASSFLLADGTDTQYF
>-|-|TRBV5-5|TRBJ2-7
TGTGCCAGCAGTTCGGGTCTGGGACACGGGATGGAGCAGTACTTC
CASSSGLGHGMEQYF
>-|-|TRBV28|TRBJ2-7
TGTGCCAGCAAGGGTGAGGGTTTGAGGGAGCAGTACTTC
CASKGEGLREQYF
>TRBD1|-|TRBV19|TRBJ2-7
TGTGCCAGTAGTCTAGGACAGGGCGGCGAGCAGTACTTC
CASSLGQGGEQYF
>-|-|TRBV9|TRBJ1-1
TGTGCCAGCAGCGTAGACCCAGGGTGGTACACTGAAGCTTTCTTT
CASSVDPGWYTEAFF
>TRBD1|-|TRBV19|TRBJ2-7
TGTGCCAGTAGTCCAGGGACAGGGTACTACTACGAGCAGTACTTC
CASSPGTGYYYEQYF
>TRBD1|-|TRBV19|TRBJ1-2
TGTGCCAGTAGTATGGGACAGCTCTATGGCTACACCTTC
CASSMGQLYGYTF
>-|once|TRBV7-3|TRBJ2-7
TGTGCCAGCAGCTTAGGCCCGTATGGGAATGGGGCCGAGCAGTACTTC
CASSLGPYGNGAEQYF
>-|few|TRBV4-3|TRBJ2-7
TGCGCCAGCAGCCAAGATCAGGACAGTAACTCCGAGCAGTACTTC
CASSQDQDSNSEQYF
>TRBD1|-|TRBV6-5|TRBJ2-7
TGTGCCAGCAGTAAGGGACAGGGGATCTACGAGCAGTACTTC
CASSKGQGIYEQYF
>-|-|TRBV6-1|TRBJ1-5
TGTGCCAGCACGAGGGGGGGTCAGCCCCAGCATTTT
CASTRGGQPQHF
>-|few|TRBV4-3|TRBJ2-1
TGCGCCAGCAGCCATGGGGGGGCAAGTGAGCAGTTCTTC
CASSHGGASEQFF
>-|once|TRBV19|TRBJ1-4
TGTGCCAGCCAGACCGACTCTGCAACTAATGAAAAACTGTTTTTT
CASQTDSATNEKLFF
>TRBD2|-|TRBV28|TRBJ2-7
TGTGCCAGCAGTTCAGCGCGGGAGCGGGAGCAGTACTTC
CASSSAREREQYF
>-|-|TRBV7-7|TRBJ1-1
TGTGCCAGCAGCTACACCGAGAACACTGAAGCTTTCTTT
CASSYTENTEAFF
>-|-|TRBV18|TRBJ2-7
TGTGCCAGCTCATCTCCAGACTCCTACGAGCAGTACTTC
CASSSPDSYEQYF
>-|-|TRBV5-1|TRBJ1-5
TGCGCCACCGACGGTACAGGGCGTAGGATTGCGCCCCAGCATTTT
CATDGTGRRIAPQHF
>-|few|TRBV5-5|TRBJ1-5
TGTGCCAGCAGCGGGGGAGGACGCAATCAGCCCCAGCATTTT
CASSGGGRNQPQHF
>-|once|TRBV29-1|TRBJ2-7
TGCAGCGTTGAAGATCATGAGGGCAGGTCCTACGAGCAGTACTTC
CSVEDHEGRSYEQYF
>-|-|TRBV4-2|TRBJ2-7
TGTGCCAGCAGCCAAGACGAGCGGTCCAGCTCCTACGAGCAGTACTTC
CASSQDERSSSYEQYF
>-|-|TRBV6-5|TRBJ2-1
TGTGCCAGCAGTTACTCATTCCGGGGGTACAATGAGCAGTTCTTC
CASSYSFRGYNEQFF
>-|-|TRBV4-3|TRBJ2-7
TGCGCCAGCAGCCAAGATTACGAGCGGGCCTTATCCTACGAGCAGTACTTC
CASSQDYERALSYEQYF
>TRBD1|-|TRBV7-8|TRBJ2-7
TGTGCCAGCAGCTTAGGCCGGGACAGTCCCCTCTACGAGCAGTACTTC
CASSLGRDSPLYEQYF
>TRBD2|-|TRBV9|TRBJ2-7
TGTGCCAGCAGCGTAGGCGGCGGGGGGAGCTCCTACGAGCAGTACTTC
CASSVGGGGSSYEQYF
>TRBD2|-|TRBV5-1|TRBJ2-7
TGCGCCAGCAGCTTGGCATATGCGGGAGGGTTATACGAGCAGTACTTC
CASSLAYAGGLYEQYF
>-|-|TRBV5-4|TRBJ2-1
TGTGCCAGCAGCTTGTTAAATGAGCAGTTCTTC
CASSLLNEQFF
>-|once|TRBV4-3|TRBJ2-1
TGCGCCAGCAGCCAAGATACCGGGGGTACGCACAATGAGCAGTTCTTC
CASSQDTGGTHNEQFF
>-|-|TRBV7-2|TRBJ2-7
TGTGCCAGCAGCTGGGGGGGACAGGATGAGCAGTACTTC
CASSWGGQDEQYF
>-|-|TRBV14|TRBJ1-2
TGTGCCAGCAGCCAAAGGGGCGCGAGGGGCTACACCTTC
CASSQRGARGYTF
>TRBD2|-|TRBV28|TRBJ2-1
TGTGCCAGCAGTTTGGGGGGGGGTATAGGTGAGCAGTTCTTC
CASSLGGGIGEQFF
>TRBD2|-|TRBV30|TRBJ2-1
TGTGCCCGTAGGACTAGCGGGTACAATGAGCAGTTCTTC
CARRTSGYNEQFF
>-|-|TRBV12-5|TRBJ1-6
TGTGCTAGTGGTTTCACAGATAATTCACCCCTCCACTTT
CASGFTDNSPLHF
>TRBD1|-|TRBV5-4|TRBJ1-2
TGTGCCAGCAGCTGGAGAGGGGGCGCAGATGGCTACACCTTC
CASSWRGGADGYTF